These T cell receptor beta chains were read from a single sample in a study of identical twins. One entry per CDR3 protein, called by TCRdb with MiXCR from the 5' RACE reads. The sample lists 200,000 to 300,000 distinct CDR3 sequences, around 6.6% occurring once. The data also belong to a second study, concerning yellow fever vaccine responses in identical twins.

Source material: memory (CD45RO+) T cells sorted from blood. Source of these receptors: a woman under 30 in good health. Each CDR3 is given without its conserved first and last residue. Fields, in order: J gene, V gene, CDR3 protein.

J gene: TRBJ1-1
V gene: TRBV7-9
CDR3 protein: ASSRGQDTEAF

J gene: TRBJ1-5
V gene: TRBV7-6
CDR3 protein: ASSQQGGNQPQH

J gene: TRBJ2-1
V gene: TRBV15
CDR3 protein: ATSRTAGLAGGVSLYNEQF

J gene: TRBJ2-1
V gene: TRBV7-3
CDR3 protein: ASSSAGGVNEQF

J gene: TRBJ2-1
V gene: TRBV7-9
CDR3 protein: ASSFGGGPGDEQF

J gene: TRBJ2-2
V gene: TRBV7-9
CDR3 protein: ASSSTGIRAGELF

J gene: TRBJ2-1
V gene: TRBV18
CDR3 protein: ASSPLLAGGRNEQF

J gene: TRBJ1-2
V gene: TRBV27
CDR3 protein: ASSLAGGSYGYT

J gene: TRBJ2-7
V gene: TRBV10-2
CDR3 protein: ASSDRTESSYEQY

J gene: TRBJ1-1
V gene: TRBV6-2/TRBV6-3
CDR3 protein: ASVSGGVRGTEAF

J gene: TRBJ2-1
V gene: TRBV10-3
CDR3 protein: AISESGPHEQF

J gene: TRBJ2-2
V gene: TRBV24-1
CDR3 protein: ATSGTGLAGGTGELF

J gene: TRBJ1-1
V gene: TRBV5-1
CDR3 protein: ASSPSGGSSTEAF

J gene: TRBJ2-3
V gene: TRBV5-1
CDR3 protein: ASSRDSPTSTDTQY

J gene: TRBJ2-3
V gene: TRBV27
CDR3 protein: ASRDTNTDTQY

J gene: TRBJ2-1
V gene: TRBV20-1
CDR3 protein: SANTRYAEQF

J gene: TRBJ2-1
V gene: TRBV11-2
CDR3 protein: ASSPQREQF

J gene: TRBJ1-1
V gene: TRBV7-9
CDR3 protein: ASSLEGRKPEAF

J gene: TRBJ2-7
V gene: TRBV28
CDR3 protein: ASTAGAISYEQY

J gene: TRBJ2-2
V gene: TRBV15
CDR3 protein: ATSDSLDTGELF

J gene: TRBJ2-1
V gene: TRBV9
CDR3 protein: ASSTRVAGIVNEQF

J gene: TRBJ2-1
V gene: TRBV12-3/TRBV12-4
CDR3 protein: ASSPVGVSSYNEQF

J gene: TRBJ2-1
V gene: TRBV9
CDR3 protein: ASTRQGGDYNEQF

J gene: TRBJ2-3
V gene: TRBV4-1
CDR3 protein: ASSQVTSGASTDTQY

J gene: TRBJ1-1
V gene: TRBV5-1
CDR3 protein: ASSLEGQLNTEAF

J gene: TRBJ2-7
V gene: TRBV6-1
CDR3 protein: ASSEVRGAHYEQY

J gene: TRBJ1-5
V gene: TRBV28
CDR3 protein: ASTPPGVNNQPQH

J gene: TRBJ2-3
V gene: TRBV12-3/TRBV12-4
CDR3 protein: ASSPGWEGALTDTQY

J gene: TRBJ1-2
V gene: TRBV28
CDR3 protein: ASSSGTVYGYT

J gene: TRBJ2-1
V gene: TRBV5-6
CDR3 protein: AHSAFGSYNEQF

J gene: TRBJ2-7
V gene: TRBV20-1
CDR3 protein: SASLASGEQY

J gene: TRBJ2-7
V gene: TRBV18
CDR3 protein: ASSAASYEQY

J gene: TRBJ2-7
V gene: TRBV12-3/TRBV12-4
CDR3 protein: ASSLGDRGIYEQY

J gene: TRBJ2-3
V gene: TRBV15
CDR3 protein: ATSRAGTSGGALRTDTQY

J gene: TRBJ2-2
V gene: TRBV10-2
CDR3 protein: ASRPGGTTPGELF

J gene: TRBJ1-2
V gene: TRBV12-3/TRBV12-4
CDR3 protein: ASSSTERSYGYT

J gene: TRBJ1-3
V gene: TRBV7-2
CDR3 protein: ASSFGSGVGNTIY